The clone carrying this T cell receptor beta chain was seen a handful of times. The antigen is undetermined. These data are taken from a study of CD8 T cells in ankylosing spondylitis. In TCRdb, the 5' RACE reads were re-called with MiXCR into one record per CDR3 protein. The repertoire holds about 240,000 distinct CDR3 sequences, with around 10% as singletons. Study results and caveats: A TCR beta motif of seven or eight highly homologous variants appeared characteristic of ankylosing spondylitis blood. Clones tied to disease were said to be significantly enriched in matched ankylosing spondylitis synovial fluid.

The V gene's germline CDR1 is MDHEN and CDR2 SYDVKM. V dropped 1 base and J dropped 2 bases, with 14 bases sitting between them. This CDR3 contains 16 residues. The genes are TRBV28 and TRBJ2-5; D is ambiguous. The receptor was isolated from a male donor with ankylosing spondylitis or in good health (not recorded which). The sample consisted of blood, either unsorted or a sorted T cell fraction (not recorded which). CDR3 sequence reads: CASSLSSDPTQETQYF. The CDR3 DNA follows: TGTGCCAGCAGTTTATCCTCAGATCCGACTCAAGAGACCCAGTACTTC.